The present T cell receptor (beta chain) was sequenced within a study of blood T cell repertoires in COVID-19. Study in general: Donors in the United States, Italy and Spain gave samples during acute or convalescent COVID-19.

V was pared by 4 bases and J by 3 bases, with 6 bases of the junction left unmatched. CDR1 MGHRA and CDR2 YSYEKL come from the germline V gene. The CDR3 length is 14 residues. Original methodology: Reference gene primer amplification gave estimated nucleated cell counts. Measured with immunoSEQ multiplex PCR; TCRdb has only the in-frame clones, and not every one. V and J calls plus clone size are reproduced from that table; the DNA served to infer D and trimming. The sample includes about 140,000 clones, 65% to 85% of them seen just once. The sample consisted of peripheral blood. This sequence was found in a woman aged 60-75 years with acute or convalescent COVID-19. The genes are TRBV4-1 and TRBJ2-7, with 7 positions matching TRBD2. The DNA of the CDR3 is TGCGCCAGCAGCCTAGGACTAGTTTTCTACGAGCAGTACTTC. Amino acids: CASSLGLVFYEQYF.